These 4 T cell receptor beta chains came from one sample sequenced in a study of beta chain features in type 1 diabetes. cDNA synthesis used the whole RNA isolate, giving expressed TCRB sequences. The data were produced by immunoSEQ multiplex PCR, yet TCRdb's version contains in-frame clones alone and is incomplete. The sample contains around 690,000 clones, roughly 12% of which appear only once. Antigens for these TCRs are unknown. Study-level results: Shortening of TCRB CDR3s, moderate but significant, appeared in all four CD4+ subsets of Type 1 diabetes patients.

Material for sequencing was naive CD4+ T cells from blood. The receptors derive from a man aged 25-45 years with type 1 diabetes.

This chain uses TRBV7-9 with TRBJ1-4, with TRBD1 matching over 9 bases. The CDR3 has 15 residues. Germline trimming cut 2 bases from V and 7 bases from J; bases unmatched to any gene: 5. The germline V gene encodes CDR1 SEHNR and CDR2 FQNEAQ (reference sequence). In DNA, the CDR3 is TGTGCCAGCAGCTTAACACAGGGGGCCGGTGAAAAACTGTTTTTT. Translated, it gives CASSLTQGAGEKLFF.

V is TRBV6-1 and J is TRBJ1-5, with D possibly matching TRBD1 (5 bases). The CDR3 has 14 amino acids. The V and J ends lost 7 bases and 5 bases respectively, with 15 bases between them. CDR1 MNHNS and CDR2 SASEGT come from the germline V gene. The CDR3 spells CASNPGEGHQPQHF. The CDR3 DNA follows: TGTGCCAGCAATCCTGGGGAGGGGCATCAGCCCCAGCATTTT.

The table lists this clone with a few counts. The chain has TRBV30 and TRBJ1-2, with D possibly being TRBD1 (5 bases). This CDR3 is 15 amino acids long. V was clipped by 3 bases and J by 8 bases, with 22 bases between them. Germline CDR1 reads GTSNPN; CDR2 reads SVGIG (reference sequence). CDR3 DNA sequence: TGTGCCTGGAGCCGTGCGGGGCGGACGGGGTGGGGCTACACCTTC. It translates to CAWSRAGRTGWGYTF.

This sequence joins TRBV6-1 and TRBJ1-6, with 8 bases identical to TRBD1. Germline V gene data show CDR1 as MNHNS and CDR2 as SASEGT. The ends lost 5 bases at V and 4 bases at J; junction bases unmatched: 4. There are 15 residues in the CDR3. The CDR3 sequence: CASSKDRAYNSPLHF. The CDR3 DNA follows: TGTGCCAGCAGTAAGGACAGGGCGTATAATTCACCCCTCCACTTT.